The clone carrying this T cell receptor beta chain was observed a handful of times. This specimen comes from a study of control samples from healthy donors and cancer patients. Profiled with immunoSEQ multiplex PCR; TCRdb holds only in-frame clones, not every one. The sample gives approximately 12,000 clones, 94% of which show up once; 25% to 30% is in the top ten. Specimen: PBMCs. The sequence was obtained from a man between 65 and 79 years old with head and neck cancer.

The CDR3 region has the DNA TGTGCCAGCAGCTTGTTTCAGGGGCCCTCCTACGAGCAGTACTTC. This translates into CASSLFQGPSYEQYF. The rearrangement joins TRBV7-8 to TRBJ2-7; tentatively, D is TRBD1 (6 bases). This CDR3 is built from 15 residues. The V end was cut by 3 bases, the J end by 0 bases, with 12 bases between. CDR1 and CDR2 (germline): SGHVS, FQNEAQ.